This is a list of T cell receptor beta chains from one sample in a study of T cells in narcolepsy. Using immunoSEQ multiplex PCR, the repertoire was profiled, and TCRdb retains in-frame clones only, with some absent. The sample includes about 32,000 clones, roughly 80% of them seen just once. The specimen was CD45RA- memory CD4+ T cells from PBMCs. These receptors were collected from a human donor with narcolepsy. The CDR3 runs from the conserved cysteine through the conserved F or W. A D gene is named only where the DNA matches it firmly. Only some rows state a clone size, as once, few, many or a class for expanded clones.

size: -; V: TRBV5-1; J: TRBJ2-3; D: -; CDR3: CASSLGGAPTDTQYF; DNA: TGCGCCAGCAGCTTGGGGGGGGCCCCCACAGATACGCAGTATTTT
size: once; V: TRBV28; J: TRBJ1-1; D: -; CDR3: CASSYTGFSEAFF; DNA: TGTGCCAGCAGTTACACGGGGTTCTCTGAAGCTTTCTTT
size: few; V: TRBV29-1; J: TRBJ2-7; D: TRBD1; CDR3: CSVELARGYEQYF; DNA: TGCAGCGTTGAATTAGCCAGGGGGTACGAGCAGTACTTC
size: once; V: TRBV28; J: TRBJ1-2; D: -; CDR3: CASSSRTERRDYGYTF; DNA: TGTGCCAGCAGTTCCCGGACGGAAAGAAGGGACTATGGCTACACCTTC
size: -; V: TRBV11-2; J: TRBJ2-7; D: TRBD2; CDR3: CASTISTSGSYEQYF; DNA: TGTGCCAGCACCATTAGCACTAGCGGCTCCTACGAGCAGTACTTC
size: -; V: TRBV6-1; J: TRBJ1-1; D: -; CDR3: CASSEDPRPNTEAFF; DNA: TGTGCCAGCAGTGAAGACCCCAGGCCGAACACTGAAGCTTTCTTT
size: -; V: TRBV30; J: TRBJ2-1; D: -; CDR3: CAWANNEQFF; DNA: TGTGCCTGGGCAAACAATGAGCAGTTCTTC
size: -; V: TRBV28; J: TRBJ2-5; D: TRBD2; CDR3: CASSAPSGGQETQYF; DNA: TGTGCCAGCAGTGCCCCATCGGGGGGGCAAGAGACCCAGTACTTC
size: few; V: TRBV28; J: TRBJ2-5; D: -; CDR3: CASSFLPQETQYF; DNA: TGTGCCAGCAGTTTTTTACCCCAAGAGACCCAGTACTTC
size: -; V: TRBV19; J: TRBJ1-1; D: -; CDR3: CASRNRALNTEAFF; DNA: TGTGCCAGTAGAAACAGGGCACTGAACACTGAAGCTTTCTTT
size: -; V: TRBV7-8; J: TRBJ1-5; D: -; CDR3: CASSYQGNQPQHF; DNA: TGTGCCAGCAGCTACCAGGGGAATCAGCCCCAGCATTTT
size: -; V: TRBV6-1; J: TRBJ1-6; D: -; CDR3: CASSGGRVFGNSPLHF; DNA: TGTGCCAGCAGTGGTGGCAGGGTATTCGGTAATTCACCCCTCCACTTT
size: -; V: TRBV18; J: TRBJ2-2; D: -; CDR3: CASSPQGPDTGELFF; DNA: TGTGCCAGCTCACCCCAGGGGCCCGACACCGGGGAGCTGTTTTTT
size: -; V: TRBV30; J: TRBJ2-7; D: -; CDR3: CAWSRDTLYEQYF; DNA: TGTGCCTGGAGCCGGGACACCCTCTACGAGCAGTACTTC
size: -; V: TRBV14; J: TRBJ2-3; D: -; CDR3: CASSHADTQYF; DNA: TGTGCCAGCAGCCACGCAGATACGCAGTATTTT
size: -; V: TRBV5-4; J: TRBJ2-7; D: -; CDR3: CASSSRERDEQYF; DNA: TGTGCCAGCAGCTCCAGGGAGCGCGACGAGCAGTACTTC
size: -; V: TRBV5-4; J: TRBJ2-3; D: -; CDR3: CASSSTSTDTQYF; DNA: TGTGCCAGCAGCTCGACTAGCACAGATACGCAGTATTTT
size: -; V: TRBV5-1; J: TRBJ2-1; D: -; CDR3: CASSLVENNEQFF; DNA: TGCGCCAGCAGCTTGGTCGAAAACAATGAGCAGTTCTTC
size: -; V: TRBV19; J: TRBJ1-1; D: -; CDR3: CASSIPRQRTMNTEAFF; DNA: TGTGCCAGTAGTATCCCCAGACAGAGAACTATGAACACTGAAGCTTTCTTT
size: -; V: TRBV5-4; J: TRBJ2-2; D: -; CDR3: CASSLDVGELFF; DNA: TGTGCCAGCAGCTTAGACGTCGGGGAGTTGTTTTTT
size: once; V: TRBV28; J: TRBJ2-7; D: TRBD2; CDR3: CASRLAGYEQYF; DNA: TGTGCCAGCAGACTAGCGGGCTACGAGCAGTACTTC
size: -; V: TRBV30; J: TRBJ2-6; D: -; CDR3: CAWSVRAVLTF; DNA: TGTGCCTGGAGTGTACGGGCCGTCCTGACTTTC
size: -; V: TRBV6-5; J: TRBJ1-2; D: -; CDR3: CASSPAGSNYGYTF; DNA: TGTGCCAGCAGTCCGGCAGGCTCTAACTATGGCTACACCTTC
size: -; V: TRBV29-1; J: TRBJ2-7; D: -; CDR3: CSVASPEQYF; DNA: TGCAGCGTTGCCAGTCCCGAGCAGTACTTC
size: -; V: TRBV19; J: TRBJ2-7; D: -; CDR3: CASNSGGQGNYEQYF; DNA: TGTGCCAGTAACTCAGGGGGGCAGGGGAACTACGAGCAGTACTTC
size: once; V: TRBV11-2; J: TRBJ2-7; D: -; CDR3: CASSGVGEQYF; DNA: TGTGCCAGCAGCGGAGTTGGCGAGCAGTACTTC
size: few; V: TRBV10-3; J: TRBJ2-1; D: -; CDR3: CAISEMYEQFF; DNA: TGTGCCATCAGTGAGATGTATGAGCAGTTCTTC
size: -; V: TRBV4-2; J: TRBJ2-3; D: TRBD2; CDR3: CASSQESGGSTDTQYF; DNA: TGTGCCAGCAGCCAAGAGTCAGGCGGGAGTACAGATACGCAGTATTTT
size: -; V: TRBV7-3; J: TRBJ2-6; D: -; CDR3: CASSLMDGVGANVLTF; DNA: TGTGCCAGCAGCTTAATGGATGGTGTTGGGGCCAACGTCCTGACTTTC
size: few; V: TRBV19; J: TRBJ1-5; D: TRBD1; CDR3: CASRVEDRGWGQPQHF; DNA: TGTGCCAGTAGGGTCGAGGACAGGGGTTGGGGTCAGCCCCAGCATTTT
size: -; V: TRBV5-6; J: TRBJ2-3; D: TRBD1; CDR3: CASSSSGQADTQYF; DNA: TGTGCCAGCAGCTCGTCAGGACAGGCAGATACGCAGTATTTT
size: -; V: TRBV2; J: TRBJ2-3; D: TRBD2; CDR3: CASSGGTSMSDTQYF; DNA: TGTGCCAGCAGTGGAGGGACTAGCATGTCAGATACGCAGTATTTT
size: few; V: TRBV18; J: TRBJ1-1; D: -; CDR3: CASSPGATNTEAFF; DNA: TGTGCCAGCTCACCCGGGGCAACGAACACTGAAGCTTTCTTT
size: -; V: TRBV29-1; J: TRBJ2-3; D: -; CDR3: CSVIWTDTQYF; DNA: TGCAGCGTTATATGGACAGATACGCAGTATTTT
size: few; V: TRBV6-6; J: TRBJ2-5; D: -; CDR3: CASSYSETQYF; DNA: TGTGCCAGCAGTTACTCCGAGACCCAGTACTTC
size: -; V: TRBV6-1; J: TRBJ2-7; D: TRBD2; CDR3: CASTVTSGSSYEQYF; DNA: TGTGCCAGCACCGTTACTAGCGGGAGCTCCTACGAGCAGTACTTC
size: -; V: TRBV5-1; J: TRBJ2-3; D: TRBD2; CDR3: CASRREGDTQYF; DNA: TGCGCCAGCAGGCGGGAGGGAGATACGCAGTATTTT
size: -; V: TRBV10-3; J: TRBJ2-4; D: -; CDR3: CAISEDRYLQYF; DNA: TGTGCCATCAGTGAGGATCGGTACCTTCAGTACTTC
size: -; V: TRBV7-2; J: TRBJ1-2; D: TRBD1; CDR3: CASSLAPPTGGVNYGYTF; DNA: TGTGCCAGCAGCTTAGCCCCCCCTACAGGGGGTGTAAACTATGGCTACACCTTC
size: once; V: TRBV2; J: TRBJ2-3; D: -; CDR3: CASSPPGRWGSTDTQYF; DNA: TGTGCCAGCAGTCCCCCGGGGCGGTGGGGGAGCACAGATACGCAGTATTTT
size: -; V: TRBV2; J: TRBJ1-5; D: -; CDR3: CASSGTQNSNQPQHF; DNA: TGTGCCAGCAGTGGGACACAGAATAGCAATCAGCCCCAGCATTTT
size: -; V: TRBV2; J: TRBJ2-7; D: -; CDR3: CASRPGTLPSYEQYF; DNA: TGTGCCAGCAGGCCCGGGACTCTCCCCTCCTACGAGCAGTACTTC
size: -; V: TRBV2; J: TRBJ2-7; D: TRBD1; CDR3: CASRNRRDSPSYEQYF; DNA: TGTGCCAGCAGGAATCGCCGGGACAGCCCGTCCTACGAGCAGTACTTC
size: -; V: TRBV19; J: TRBJ2-1; D: -; CDR3: CASSIDRSSYNEQFF; DNA: TGTGCCAGTAGTATAGATCGGAGCTCCTACAATGAGCAGTTCTTC
size: once; V: TRBV11-2; J: TRBJ2-7; D: -; CDR3: CASSSLYRDTSYEQYF; DNA: TGTGCCAGCAGCTCATTATACCGGGACACCTCCTACGAGCAGTACTTC
size: once; V: TRBV30; J: TRBJ2-1; D: -; CDR3: CAWNMVGVYNEQFF; DNA: TGTGCCTGGAATATGGTCGGTGTGTACAATGAGCAGTTCTTC
size: -; V: TRBV27; J: TRBJ2-7; D: -; CDR3: CASSQLGMGGSSYEQYF; DNA: TGTGCCAGCAGTCAATTAGGGATGGGCGGAAGCTCCTACGAGCAGTACTTC
size: -; V: TRBV5-1; J: TRBJ2-3; D: -; CDR3: CASSLEGNPDTQYF; DNA: TGCGCCAGCAGCTTGGAGGGGAACCCAGATACGCAGTATTTT
size: -; V: TRBV29-1; J: TRBJ2-7; D: -; CDR3: CSVEDQGQGTYEQYF; DNA: TGCAGCGTTGAAGATCAAGGGCAGGGTACCTACGAGCAGTACTTC
size: -; V: TRBV2; J: TRBJ1-1; D: TRBD1; CDR3: CASNFDRGDDTEAFF; DNA: TGTGCCAGCAATTTTGACAGGGGTGATGACACTGAAGCTTTCTTT
size: -; V: TRBV19; J: TRBJ2-2; D: -; CDR3: CASSIGGVGTGELFF; DNA: TGTGCCAGTAGTATTGGGGGCGTTGGGACCGGGGAGCTGTTTTTT
size: -; V: TRBV6-1; J: TRBJ1-1; D: -; CDR3: CASSRDTEAFF; DNA: TGTGCCAGCAGTCGCGACACTGAAGCTTTCTTT